Listed below are T cell receptor beta chains from one sample, sequenced in a study of spatial heterogeneity in lung cancer. TCRdb independently ran MiXCR on the 5' RACE reads; one entry per CDR3 protein. The table lists about 120,000 distinct CDR3 sequences, 9% to 15% of them singletons. The sample in question was PBMCs, obtained at follow-up. These receptors came from a male donor with early-stage non-small cell lung cancer. CDR3s include the opening cysteine and the closing phenylalanine or tryptophan. D genes are given only for firm matches. Where a row states a size, it is once, few, many or the class of an expanded clone; other rows omit it.

TRBJ2-7	few	19	TRBV11-2	-	CASSHPLRGAQGNPYEQYF	TGTGCCAGCAGTCATCCCCTGAGGGGTGCGCAGGGGAACCCCTACGAGCAGTACTTC
TRBJ2-1	few	15	TRBV7-2	TRBD1	CASSPSGTGYDEQFF	TGTGCCAGCAGCCCTTCGGGGACAGGGTACGATGAGCAGTTCTTC
TRBJ1-6	many	15	TRBV2	-	CASSGGSSYNSPLHF	TGTGCCAGCAGTGGAGGGAGCTCCTATAATTCACCCCTCCACTTT
TRBJ1-2	few	14	TRBV9	-	CASSVQGGDYGYTF	TGTGCCAGCAGCGTACAAGGAGGGGACTATGGCTACACCTTC
TRBJ2-1	many	15	TRBV5-1	TRBD2	CASSLLAGDVNEQFF	TGCGCCAGCAGCTTGCTAGCGGGGGACGTCAATGAGCAGTTCTTC
TRBJ2-5	-	12	TRBV29-1	-	CSVDNGGETQYF	TGCAGCGTTGATAACGGTGGGGAGACCCAGTACTTC
TRBJ2-2	few	15	TRBV19	-	CASSIRRESTGELFF	TGTGCCAGTAGTATTCGCAGGGAGAGCACCGGGGAGCTGTTTTTT
TRBJ2-7	few	15	TRBV6-2/TRBV6-3	-	CASSTRGIYSYEQYF	TGTGCCAGCAGTACTCGAGGGATTTACTCCTACGAGCAGTACTTC
TRBJ2-3	-	16	TRBV7-2	TRBD2	CASSSGLAGALDTQYF	TGTGCCAGCAGCTCAGGACTAGCGGGGGCTCTAGATACGCAGTATTTT
TRBJ1-2	-	14	TRBV12-3/TRBV12-4	-	CASSRDRRNYGYTF	TGTGCCAGCAGTCGAGACAGGAGAAACTATGGCTACACCTTC
TRBJ1-6	many	14	TRBV20-1	-	CSAPPEGRGSPLHF	TGCAGTGCTCCTCCTGAAGGGCGCGGTTCACCCCTCCACTTT
TRBJ2-5	-	12	TRBV28	-	CASSLQRETQYF	TGTGCCAGCAGTTTACAGAGAGAGACCCAGTACTTC
TRBJ1-5	many	16	TRBV19	-	CASSMVAPASNQPQHF	TGTGCCAGTAGTATGGTGGCCCCCGCAAGCAATCAGCCCCAGCATTTT
TRBJ1-1	-	14	TRBV7-3	TRBD1	CASSRTGGNAEAFF	TGTGCCAGCAGCCGTACAGGGGGCAACGCTGAAGCTTTCTTT
TRBJ1-5	few	15	TRBV10-2	TRBD1	CASSEVGGGSQPQHF	TGCGCCAGCAGTGAGGTAGGAGGGGGCAGTCAGCCCCAGCATTTT